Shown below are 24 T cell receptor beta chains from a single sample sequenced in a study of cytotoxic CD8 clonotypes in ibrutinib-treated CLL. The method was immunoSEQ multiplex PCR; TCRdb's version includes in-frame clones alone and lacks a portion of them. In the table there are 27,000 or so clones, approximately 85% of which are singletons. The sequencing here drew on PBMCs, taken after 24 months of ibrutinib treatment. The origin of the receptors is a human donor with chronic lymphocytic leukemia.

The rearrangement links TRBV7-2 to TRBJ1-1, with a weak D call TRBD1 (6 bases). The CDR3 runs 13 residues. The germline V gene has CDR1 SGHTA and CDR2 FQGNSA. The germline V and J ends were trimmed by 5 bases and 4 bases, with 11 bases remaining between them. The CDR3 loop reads CASSGTPVTEAFF. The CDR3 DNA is TGTGCCAGCAGCGGGACACCAGTCACTGAAGCTTTCTTT.

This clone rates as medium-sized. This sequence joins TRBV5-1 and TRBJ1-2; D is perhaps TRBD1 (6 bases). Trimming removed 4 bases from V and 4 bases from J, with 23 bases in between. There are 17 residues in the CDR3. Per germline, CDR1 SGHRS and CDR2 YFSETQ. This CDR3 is CASSPAAGGLLGYGYTF. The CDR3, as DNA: TGCGCCAGCAGCCCGGCCGCCGGGGGGCTCCTCGGCTATGGCTACACCTTC.

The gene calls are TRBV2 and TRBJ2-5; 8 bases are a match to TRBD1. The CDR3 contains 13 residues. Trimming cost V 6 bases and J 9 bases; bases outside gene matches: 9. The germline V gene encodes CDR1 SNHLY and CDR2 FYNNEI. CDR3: CASRGQADAAQYF. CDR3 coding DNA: TGTGCCAGCAGGGGACAGGCGGACGCGGCCCAGTACTTC. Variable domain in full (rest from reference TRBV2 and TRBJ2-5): EPEVTQTPSHQVTQMGQEVILRCVPISNHLYFYWYRQILGQKVEFLVSFYNNEISEKSEIFDDQFSVERPDGSNFTLKIRSTKLEDSAMYFCASRGQADAAQYFGPGTRLLVL.

This CDR3 reads CASTRDYEQYF. The CDR3, as DNA: TGTGCCAGCACGCGGGACTACGAGCAGTACTTC. J is TRBJ2-7 and V is TRBV6-5; a weak D match, TRBD2 (6 bases). V was clipped by 7 bases and J by 3 bases, with 7 bases between them. The CDR3 loop spans 11 amino acids. The germline CDR1 and CDR2 sequences are MNHEY and SVGAGI.

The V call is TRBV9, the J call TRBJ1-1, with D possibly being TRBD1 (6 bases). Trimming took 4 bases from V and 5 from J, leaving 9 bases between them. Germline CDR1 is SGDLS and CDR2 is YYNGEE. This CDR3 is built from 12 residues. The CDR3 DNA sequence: TGTGCCAGCAGCCCAAGGGGGACTGAAGCTTTCTTT. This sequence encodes CASSPRGTEAFF.

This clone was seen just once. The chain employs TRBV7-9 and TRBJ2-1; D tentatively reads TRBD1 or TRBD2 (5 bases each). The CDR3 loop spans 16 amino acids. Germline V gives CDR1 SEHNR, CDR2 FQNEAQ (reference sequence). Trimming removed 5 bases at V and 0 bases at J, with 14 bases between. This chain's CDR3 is CASSGWGPSSYNEQFF. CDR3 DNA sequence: TGTGCCAGCAGCGGATGGGGACCTAGCTCCTACAATGAGCAGTTCTTC.

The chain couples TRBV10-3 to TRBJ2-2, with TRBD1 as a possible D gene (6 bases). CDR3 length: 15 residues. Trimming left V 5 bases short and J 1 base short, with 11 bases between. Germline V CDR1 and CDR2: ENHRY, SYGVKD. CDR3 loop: CAISRQGQNTGELFF. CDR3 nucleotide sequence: TGTGCCATCAGTCGGCAGGGACAGAACACCGGGGAGCTGTTTTTT.

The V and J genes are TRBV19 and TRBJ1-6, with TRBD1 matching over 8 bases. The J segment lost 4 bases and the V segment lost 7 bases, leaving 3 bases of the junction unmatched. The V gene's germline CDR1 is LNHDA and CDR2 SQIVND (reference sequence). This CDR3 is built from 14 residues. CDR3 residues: CASNGQGYNSPLHF. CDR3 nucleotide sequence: TGTGCCAGTAACGGACAGGGTTATAATTCACCCCTCCACTTT.

In DNA form, the CDR3 reads TGTGCCAGCGCGGGGGGGGAATACAATGAGCAGTTCTTC. This translates into CASAGGEYNEQFF. This rearrangement joins TRBV2 to TRBJ2-1; TRBD2 matches 9 bases. This CDR3 is built from 13 residues. Germline values: CDR1 SNHLY, CDR2 FYNNEI. Losses at the gene ends were 8 bases for V and 4 bases for J; bases not matched to a gene: 3.

The CDR3 DNA reads TGTGCCAGCAGCGTAGGTGGAGTGGGCGAGCAGTACTTC. It translates to CASSVGGVGEQYF. The rearrangement joins TRBV9 to TRBJ2-7, with D unresolved. CDR1 is SGDLS, CDR2 YYNGEE, per germline. This CDR3 is 13 amino acids long. With 0 bases removed from V and 6 bases from J, the gap between germline ends came to 10 bases.

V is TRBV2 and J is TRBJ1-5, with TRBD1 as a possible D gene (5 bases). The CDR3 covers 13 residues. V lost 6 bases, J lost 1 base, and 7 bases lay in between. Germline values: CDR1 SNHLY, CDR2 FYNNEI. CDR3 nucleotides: TGTGCCAGCAGAAAGGGGAGCAATCAGCCCCAGCATTTT. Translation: CASRKGSNQPQHF.

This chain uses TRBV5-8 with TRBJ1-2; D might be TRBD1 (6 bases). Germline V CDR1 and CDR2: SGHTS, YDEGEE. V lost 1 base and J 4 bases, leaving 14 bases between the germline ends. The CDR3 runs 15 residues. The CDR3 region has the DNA TGTGCCAGCAGCTTGCAGGGGTGGGCCCCCTATGGCTACACCTTC. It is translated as CASSLQGWAPYGYTF.

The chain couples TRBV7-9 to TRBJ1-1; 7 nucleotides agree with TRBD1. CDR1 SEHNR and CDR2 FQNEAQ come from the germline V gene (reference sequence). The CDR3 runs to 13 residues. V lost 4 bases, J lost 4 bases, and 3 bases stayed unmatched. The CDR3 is CASSSTGTTEAFF. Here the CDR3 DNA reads TGTGCCAGCAGCTCGACAGGGACCACTGAAGCTTTCTTT.

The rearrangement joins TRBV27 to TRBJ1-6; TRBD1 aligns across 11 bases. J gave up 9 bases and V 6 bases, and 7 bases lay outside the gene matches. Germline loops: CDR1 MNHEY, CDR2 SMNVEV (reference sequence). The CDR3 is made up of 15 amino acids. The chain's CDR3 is CASRRGQGERSPLHF. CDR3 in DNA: TGTGCCAGCAGGAGGGGACAGGGGGAACGTTCACCCCTCCACTTT.

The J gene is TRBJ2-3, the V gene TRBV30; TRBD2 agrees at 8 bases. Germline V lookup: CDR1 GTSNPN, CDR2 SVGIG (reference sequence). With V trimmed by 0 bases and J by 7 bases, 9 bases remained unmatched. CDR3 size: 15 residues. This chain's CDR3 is CAWSVQTGGRHTQYF. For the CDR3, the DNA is TGTGCCTGGAGTGTACAAACGGGGGGGCGTCATACGCAGTATTTT. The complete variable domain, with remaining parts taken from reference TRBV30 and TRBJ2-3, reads SQTIHQWPATLVQPVGSPLSLECTVEGTSNPNLYWYRQAAGRGLQLLFYSVGIGQISSEVPQNLSASRPQDRQFILSSKKLLLSDSGFYLCAWSVQTGGRHTQYFGPGTRLTVL.

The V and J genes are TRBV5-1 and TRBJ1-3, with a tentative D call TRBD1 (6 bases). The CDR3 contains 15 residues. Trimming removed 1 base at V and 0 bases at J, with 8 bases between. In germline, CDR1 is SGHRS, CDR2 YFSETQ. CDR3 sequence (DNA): TGCGCCAGCAGCTTGCAGGGACACTCTGGAAACACCATATATTTT. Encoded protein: CASSLQGHSGNTIYF.

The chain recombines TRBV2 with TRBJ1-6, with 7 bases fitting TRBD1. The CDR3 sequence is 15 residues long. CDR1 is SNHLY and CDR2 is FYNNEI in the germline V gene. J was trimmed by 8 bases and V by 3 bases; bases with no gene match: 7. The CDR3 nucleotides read TGTGCCAGCAGTGATCAGGGGGGTATGGATTCACCCCTCCACTTT. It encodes CASSDQGGMDSPLHF. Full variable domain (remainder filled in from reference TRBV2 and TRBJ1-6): EPEVTQTPSHQVTQMGQEVILRCVPISNHLYFYWYRQILGQKVEFLVSFYNNEISEKSEIFDDQFSVERPDGSNFTLKIRSTKLEDSAMYFCASSDQGGMDSPLHFGNGTRLTVT.

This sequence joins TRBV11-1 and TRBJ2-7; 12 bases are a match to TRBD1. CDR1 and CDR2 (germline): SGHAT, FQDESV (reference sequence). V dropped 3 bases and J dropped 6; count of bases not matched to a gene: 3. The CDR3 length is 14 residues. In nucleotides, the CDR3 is TGTGCCAGCAGCTTGGGACAGGGGGCTCGCGAGCAGTACTTC. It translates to CASSLGQGAREQYF. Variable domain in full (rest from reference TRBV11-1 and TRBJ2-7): EAEVAQSPRYKITEKSQAVAFWCDPISGHATLYWYRQILGQGPELLVQFQDESVVDDSQLPKDRFSAERLKGVDSTLKIQPAELGDSAMYLCASSLGQGAREQYFGPGTRLTVT.

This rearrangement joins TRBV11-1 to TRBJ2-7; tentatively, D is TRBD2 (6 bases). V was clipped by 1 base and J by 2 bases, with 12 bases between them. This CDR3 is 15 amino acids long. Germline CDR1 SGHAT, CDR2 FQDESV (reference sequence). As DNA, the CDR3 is TGTGCCAGCAGCTTAGATGGGACTGCAACCTACGAGCAGTACTTC. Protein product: CASSLDGTATYEQYF.

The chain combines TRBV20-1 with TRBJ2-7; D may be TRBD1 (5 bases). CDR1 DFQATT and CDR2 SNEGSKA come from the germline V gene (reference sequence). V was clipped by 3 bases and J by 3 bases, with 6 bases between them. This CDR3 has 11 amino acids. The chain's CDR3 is CSASQGYEQYF. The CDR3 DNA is TGCAGTGCTAGCCAGGGCTACGAGCAGTACTTC.

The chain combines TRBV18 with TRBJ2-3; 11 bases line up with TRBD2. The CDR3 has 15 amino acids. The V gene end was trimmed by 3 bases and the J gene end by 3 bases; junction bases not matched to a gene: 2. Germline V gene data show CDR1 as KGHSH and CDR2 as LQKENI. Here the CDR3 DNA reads TGTGCCAGCTCACCGGGACTAGCGGAAACAGATACGCAGTATTTT. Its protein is CASSPGLAETDTQYF.

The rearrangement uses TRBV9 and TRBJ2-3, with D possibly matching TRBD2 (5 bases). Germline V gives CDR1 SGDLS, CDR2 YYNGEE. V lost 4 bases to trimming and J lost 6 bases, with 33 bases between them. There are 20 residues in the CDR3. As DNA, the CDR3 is TGTGCCAGCAGCTCCTACGGCGCCCGAATCTTGCGGGCGGACTTGGATACGCAGTATTTT. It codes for CASSSYGARILRADLDTQYF.

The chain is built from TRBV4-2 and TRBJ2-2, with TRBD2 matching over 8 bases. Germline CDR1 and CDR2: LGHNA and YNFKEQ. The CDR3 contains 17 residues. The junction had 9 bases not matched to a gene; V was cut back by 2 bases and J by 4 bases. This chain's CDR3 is CASSQNSGGFGTGELFF. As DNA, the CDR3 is TGTGCCAGCAGCCAAAACAGCGGGGGTTTCGGCACCGGGGAGCTGTTTTTT.

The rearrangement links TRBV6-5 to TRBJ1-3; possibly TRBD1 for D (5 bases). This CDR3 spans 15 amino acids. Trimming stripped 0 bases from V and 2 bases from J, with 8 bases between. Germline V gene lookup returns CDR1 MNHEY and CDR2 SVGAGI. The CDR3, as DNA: TGTGCCAGCAGTTACTCTCCCAGGGCTGGAAACACCATATATTTT. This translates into CASSYSPRAGNTIYF.